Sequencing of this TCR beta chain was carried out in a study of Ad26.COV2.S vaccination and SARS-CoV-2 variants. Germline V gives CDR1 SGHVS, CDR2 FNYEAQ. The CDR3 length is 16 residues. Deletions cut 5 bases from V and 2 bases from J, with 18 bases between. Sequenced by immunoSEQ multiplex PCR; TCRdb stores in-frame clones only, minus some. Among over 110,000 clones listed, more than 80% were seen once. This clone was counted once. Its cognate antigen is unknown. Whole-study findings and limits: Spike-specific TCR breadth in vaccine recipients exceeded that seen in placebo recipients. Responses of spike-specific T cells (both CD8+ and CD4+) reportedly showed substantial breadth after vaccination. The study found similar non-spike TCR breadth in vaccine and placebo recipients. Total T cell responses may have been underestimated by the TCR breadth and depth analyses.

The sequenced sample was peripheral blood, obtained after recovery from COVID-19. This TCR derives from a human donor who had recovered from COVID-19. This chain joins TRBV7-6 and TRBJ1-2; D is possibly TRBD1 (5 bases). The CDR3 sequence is CASSPGTARGNYGYTF. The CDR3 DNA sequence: TGTGCCAGCAGCCCAGGGACCGCGCGGGGAAACTATGGCTACACCTTC.